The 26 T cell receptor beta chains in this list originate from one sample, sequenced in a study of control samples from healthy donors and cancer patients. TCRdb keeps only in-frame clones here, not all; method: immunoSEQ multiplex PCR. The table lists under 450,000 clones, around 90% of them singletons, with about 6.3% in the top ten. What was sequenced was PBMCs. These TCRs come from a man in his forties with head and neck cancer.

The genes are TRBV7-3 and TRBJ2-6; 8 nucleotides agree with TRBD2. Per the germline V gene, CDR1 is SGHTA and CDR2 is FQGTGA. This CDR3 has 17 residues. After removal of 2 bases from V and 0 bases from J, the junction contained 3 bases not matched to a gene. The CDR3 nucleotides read TGTGCCAGCAGCTTAGGCGGGGGGAGCTCTGGGGCCAACGTCCTGACTTTC. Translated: CASSLGGGSSGANVLTF.

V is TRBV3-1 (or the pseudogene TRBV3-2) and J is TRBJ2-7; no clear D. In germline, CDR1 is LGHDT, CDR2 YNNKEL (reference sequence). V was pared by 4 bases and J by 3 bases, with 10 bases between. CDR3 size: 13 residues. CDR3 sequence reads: CASSLSAGYEQYF. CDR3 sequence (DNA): TGTGCCAGCAGCCTATCGGCTGGCTACGAGCAGTACTTC.

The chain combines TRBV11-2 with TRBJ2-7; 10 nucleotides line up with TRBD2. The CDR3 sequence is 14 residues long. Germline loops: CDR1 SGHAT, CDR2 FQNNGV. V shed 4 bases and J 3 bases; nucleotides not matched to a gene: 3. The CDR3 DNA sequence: TGTGCCAGCAGCTCGGGACTAGCGAACTACGAGCAGTACTTC. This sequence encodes CASSSGLANYEQYF.

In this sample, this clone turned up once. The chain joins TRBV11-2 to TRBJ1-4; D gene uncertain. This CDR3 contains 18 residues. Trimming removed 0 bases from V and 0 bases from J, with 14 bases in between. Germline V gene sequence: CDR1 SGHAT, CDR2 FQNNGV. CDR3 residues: CASSLDLVPSATNEKLFF. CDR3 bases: TGTGCCAGCAGCTTAGATCTGGTCCCGTCCGCAACTAATGAAAAACTGTTTTTT. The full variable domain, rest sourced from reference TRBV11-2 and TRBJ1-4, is EAGVAQSPRYKIIEKRQSVAFWCNPISGHATLYWYQQILGQGPKLLIQFQNNGVVDDSQLPKDRFSAERLKGVDSTLKIQPAKLEDSAVYLCASSLDLVPSATNEKLFFGSGTQLSVL.

CDR3 nucleotides: TGTGCCAGCAGTTCCTCGTTAGGGGTGTTTGAGCAGTACTTC. It specifies CASSSSLGVFEQYF. This sequence joins TRBV28 and TRBJ2-7, with a possible D match to TRBD1 (5 bases). The CDR3 is 14 amino acids. V shed 4 bases and J shed 7 bases, with 17 bases lying between them. Germline V gene sequence: CDR1 MDHEN, CDR2 SYDVKM.

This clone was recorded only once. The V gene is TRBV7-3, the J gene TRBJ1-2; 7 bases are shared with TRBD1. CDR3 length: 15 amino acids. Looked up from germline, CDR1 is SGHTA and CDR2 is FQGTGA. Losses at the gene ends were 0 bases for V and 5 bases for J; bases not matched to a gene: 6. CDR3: CASSLTGDSPYGYTF. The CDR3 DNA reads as TGTGCCAGCAGCTTAACGGGGGACAGTCCATATGGCTACACCTTC. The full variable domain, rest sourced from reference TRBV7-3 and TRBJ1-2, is GAGVSQTPSNKVTEKGKYVELRCDPISGHTALYWYRQSLGQGPEFLIYFQGTGAADDSGLPNDRFFAVRPEGSVSTLKIQRTERGDSAVYLCASSLTGDSPYGYTFGSGTRLTVV.

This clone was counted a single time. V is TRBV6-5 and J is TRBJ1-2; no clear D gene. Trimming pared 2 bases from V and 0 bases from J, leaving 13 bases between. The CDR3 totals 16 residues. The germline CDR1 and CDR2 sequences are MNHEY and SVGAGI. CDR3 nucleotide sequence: TGTGCCAGCAGTTACGGAGCGGCAGAAGCTAACTATGGCTACACCTTC. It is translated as CASSYGAAEANYGYTF.

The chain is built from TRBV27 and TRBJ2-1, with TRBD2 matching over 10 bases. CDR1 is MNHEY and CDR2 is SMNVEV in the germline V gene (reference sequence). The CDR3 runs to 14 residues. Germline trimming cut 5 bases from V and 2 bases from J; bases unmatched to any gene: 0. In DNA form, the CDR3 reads TGTGCCAGCAGTACTAGCGGGACCTACAATGAGCAGTTCTTC. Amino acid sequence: CASSTSGTYNEQFF.

The CDR3 here is CASSLTRDRGSYEQYF. CDR3 nucleotides: TGTGCCAGCAGCTTGACCCGGGACAGGGGCTCCTACGAGCAGTACTTC. The V gene is TRBV5-5, the J gene TRBJ2-7; 10 bases agree with TRBD1. The V and J ends lost 1 base and 0 bases, in that order; junction bases with no gene match: 4. Germline CDR1 reads SGHKS; CDR2 reads YYEKEE (reference sequence). The CDR3 totals 16 residues.

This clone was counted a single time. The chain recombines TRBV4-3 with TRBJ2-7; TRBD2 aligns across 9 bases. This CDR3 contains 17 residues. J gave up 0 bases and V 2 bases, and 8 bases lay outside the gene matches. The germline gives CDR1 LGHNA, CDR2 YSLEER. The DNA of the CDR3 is TGCGCCAGCAGCCAAAGCGGGGGGTCTCCCAGCTCCTACGAGCAGTACTTC. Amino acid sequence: CASSQSGGSPSSYEQYF.

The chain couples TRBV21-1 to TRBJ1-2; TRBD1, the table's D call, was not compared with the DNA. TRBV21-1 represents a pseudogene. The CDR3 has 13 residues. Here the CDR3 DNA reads TGTGCCAGCAGCGAGCGGACAGTCTATGGCTACACCTTC. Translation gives CASSERTVYGYTF.

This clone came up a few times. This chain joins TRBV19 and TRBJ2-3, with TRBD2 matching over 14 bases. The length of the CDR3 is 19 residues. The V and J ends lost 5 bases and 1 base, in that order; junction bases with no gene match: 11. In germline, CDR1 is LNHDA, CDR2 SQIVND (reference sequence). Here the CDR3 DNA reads TGTGCCAGTAGTTTCTCCGGGACTAGCGGGAGTTCAGGCACAGATACGCAGTATTTT. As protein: CASSFSGTSGSSGTDTQYF.

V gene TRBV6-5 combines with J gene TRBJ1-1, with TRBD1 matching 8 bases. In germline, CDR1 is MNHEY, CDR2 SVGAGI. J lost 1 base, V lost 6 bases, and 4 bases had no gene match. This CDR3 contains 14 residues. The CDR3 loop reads CASRLDRGNTEAFF. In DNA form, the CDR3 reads TGTGCCAGCAGACTCGACAGGGGGAACACTGAAGCTTTCTTT.

CDR3 region: CASSSVGTAQETQYF. The CDR3 DNA reads as TGCGCCAGCAGCTCAGTCGGGACGGCGCAAGAGACCCAGTACTTC. The chain combines TRBV5-1 with TRBJ2-5; either TRBD1 or TRBD2 may supply D (5 bases each). Germline values: CDR1 SGHRS, CDR2 YFSETQ. V lost 3 bases and J 2 bases, leaving 14 bases between the germline ends. CDR3 length equals 15 residues.

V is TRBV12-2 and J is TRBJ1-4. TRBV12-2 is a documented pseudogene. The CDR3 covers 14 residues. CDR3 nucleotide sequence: TGTGCAAGTCGCTTACTTGCAACTAATGAAAAACTGTTTTTT. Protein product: CASRLLATNEKLFF.

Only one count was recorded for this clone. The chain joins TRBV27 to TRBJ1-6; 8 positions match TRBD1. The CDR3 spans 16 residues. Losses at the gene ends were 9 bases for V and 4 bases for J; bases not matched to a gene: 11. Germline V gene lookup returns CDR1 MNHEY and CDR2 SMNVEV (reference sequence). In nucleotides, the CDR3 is TGTGCCAGAGTTTCGGACAGGGAATCTTATAATTCACCCCTCCACTTT. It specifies CARVSDRESYNSPLHF.

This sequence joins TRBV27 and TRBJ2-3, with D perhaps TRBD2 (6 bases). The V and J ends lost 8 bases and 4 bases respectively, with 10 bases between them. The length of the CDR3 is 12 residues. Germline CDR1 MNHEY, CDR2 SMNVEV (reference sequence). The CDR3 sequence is CASSRGADTQYF. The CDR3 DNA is TGTGCCAGCTCGCGGGGCGCAGATACGCAGTATTTT.

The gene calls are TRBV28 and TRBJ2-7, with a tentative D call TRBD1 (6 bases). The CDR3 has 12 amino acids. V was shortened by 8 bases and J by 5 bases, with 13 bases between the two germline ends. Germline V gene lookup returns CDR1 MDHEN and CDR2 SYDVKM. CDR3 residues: CASRTHRDEQYF. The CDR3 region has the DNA TGTGCCAGCCGTACTCACAGGGACGAGCAGTACTTC.

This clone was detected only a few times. The CDR3 reads CAIPPGQGPYYNSPLHF. As DNA, the CDR3 is TGTGCCATCCCCCCGGGACAGGGCCCTTACTATAATTCACCCCTCCACTTT. The chain employs TRBV21-1 and TRBJ1-6; no check of the table's D call, TRBD1, against the DNA was made. TRBV21-1 is a known pseudogene. This CDR3 region has 17 residues.

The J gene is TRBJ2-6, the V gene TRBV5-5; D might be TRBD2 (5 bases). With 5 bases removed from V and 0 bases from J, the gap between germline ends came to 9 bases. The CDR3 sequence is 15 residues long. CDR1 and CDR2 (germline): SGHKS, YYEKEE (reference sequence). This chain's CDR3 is CASSSVISGANVLTF. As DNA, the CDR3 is TGTGCCAGCAGTAGCGTCATCTCTGGGGCCAACGTCCTGACTTTC.

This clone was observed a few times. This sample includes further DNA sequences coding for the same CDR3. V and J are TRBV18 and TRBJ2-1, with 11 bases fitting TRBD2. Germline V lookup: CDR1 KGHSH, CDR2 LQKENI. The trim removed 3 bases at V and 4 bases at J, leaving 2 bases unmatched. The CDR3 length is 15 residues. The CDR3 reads CASSPGLAEYNEQFF. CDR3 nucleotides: TGTGCCAGCTCACCGGGACTAGCGGAGTACAATGAGCAGTTCTTC.

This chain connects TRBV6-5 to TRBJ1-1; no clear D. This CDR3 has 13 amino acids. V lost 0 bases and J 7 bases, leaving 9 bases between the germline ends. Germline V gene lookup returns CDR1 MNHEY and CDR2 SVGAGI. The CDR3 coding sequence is TGTGCCAGCAGTTACTCGGTGCTGAATGAAGCTTTCTTT. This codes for CASSYSVLNEAFF.

The DNA for the CDR3 is TGCGCCAGCAGCCAAGATCCCGCCAGGGCACCCTATGGCTACACCTTC. This codes for CASSQDPARAPYGYTF. The chain couples TRBV4-1 to TRBJ1-2, with D perhaps matching TRBD1 (5 bases). Trimming pared 0 bases from V and 4 bases from J, leaving 15 bases between. The CDR3 is made up of 16 amino acids. The V gene's germline CDR1 is MGHRA and CDR2 YSYEKL.

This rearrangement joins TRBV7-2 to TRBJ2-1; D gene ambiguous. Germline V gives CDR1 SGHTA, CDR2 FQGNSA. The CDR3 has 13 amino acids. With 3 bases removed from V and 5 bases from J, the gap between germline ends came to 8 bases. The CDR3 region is CASSLNRDNEQFF. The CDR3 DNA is TGTGCCAGCAGCTTGAACAGAGACAATGAGCAGTTCTTC. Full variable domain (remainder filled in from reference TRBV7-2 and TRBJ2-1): GAGVSQSPSNKVTEKGKDVELRCDPISGHTALYWYRQSLGQGLEFLIYFQGNSAPDKSGLPSDRFSAERTGGSVSTLTIQRTQQEDSAVYLCASSLNRDNEQFFGPGTRLTVL.

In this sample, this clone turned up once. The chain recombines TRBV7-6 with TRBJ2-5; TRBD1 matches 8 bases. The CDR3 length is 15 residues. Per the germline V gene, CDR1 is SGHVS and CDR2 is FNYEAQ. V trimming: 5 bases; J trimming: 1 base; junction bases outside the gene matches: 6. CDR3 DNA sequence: TGTGCCAGCAGCAGGGGACAGGCGATCCAAGAGACCCAGTACTTC. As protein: CASSRGQAIQETQYF.

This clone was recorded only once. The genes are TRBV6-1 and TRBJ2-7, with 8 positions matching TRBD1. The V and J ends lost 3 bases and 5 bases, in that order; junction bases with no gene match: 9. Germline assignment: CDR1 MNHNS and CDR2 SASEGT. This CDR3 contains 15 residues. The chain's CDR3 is CASSDDRGVGDEQYF. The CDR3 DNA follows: TGTGCCAGCAGTGACGACAGGGGAGTCGGGGACGAGCAGTACTTC.